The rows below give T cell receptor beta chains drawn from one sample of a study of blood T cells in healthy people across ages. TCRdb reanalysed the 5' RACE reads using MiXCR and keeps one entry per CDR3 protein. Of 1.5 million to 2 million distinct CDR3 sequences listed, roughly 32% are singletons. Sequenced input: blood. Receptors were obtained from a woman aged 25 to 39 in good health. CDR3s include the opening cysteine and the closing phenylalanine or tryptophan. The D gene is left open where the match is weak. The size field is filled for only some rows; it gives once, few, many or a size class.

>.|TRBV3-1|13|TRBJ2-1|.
CASSQGEGYGQFF
TGTGCCAGCAGCCAAGGAGAGGGCTATGGGCAGTTCTTC
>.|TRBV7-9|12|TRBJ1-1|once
CASRPDDTEAFF
TGTGCCAGCAGGCCCGATGACACTGAAGCTTTCTTT
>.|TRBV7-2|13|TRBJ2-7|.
CASLHSSSYEQYF
TGTGCCAGCCTCCACTCAAGCTCCTACGAGCAGTACTTC
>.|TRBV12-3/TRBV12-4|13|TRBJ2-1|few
CASSPGGSGEQFF
TGTGCCAGCAGCCCGGGTGGGTCCGGTGAGCAGTTCTTC
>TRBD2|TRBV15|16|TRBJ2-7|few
CATSRDRGLAGEEQYF
TGTGCCACCAGCAGAGATCGGGGACTAGCGGGAGAAGAGCAGTACTTC
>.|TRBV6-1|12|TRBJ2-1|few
CASIPGSNEQFF
TGTGCCAGCATACCTGGTTCCAATGAGCAGTTCTTC
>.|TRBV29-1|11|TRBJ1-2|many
CSTGGGGSYTF
TGCAGCACGGGCGGGGGAGGATCCTACACCTTC
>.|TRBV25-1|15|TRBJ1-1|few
CASSESWGENTEAFF
TGTGCCAGCAGTGAATCTTGGGGGGAGAACACTGAAGCTTTCTTT
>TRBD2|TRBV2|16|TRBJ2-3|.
CASTATSVSHTDTQYF
TGTGCCAGCACGGCGACTAGCGTCTCTCACACAGATACGCAGTATTTT
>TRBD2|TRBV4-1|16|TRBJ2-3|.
CASSQGAGLAGDTQYF
TGCGCCAGCAGCCAGGGGGCGGGACTAGCGGGGGATACGCAGTATTTT
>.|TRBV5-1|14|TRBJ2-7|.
CASSPGLLLYEQYF
TGCGCCAGCAGCCCGGGACTTCTACTCTACGAGCAGTACTTC
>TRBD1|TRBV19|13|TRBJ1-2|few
CASSTGTGDGYTF
TGTGCCAGTAGCACCGGGACAGGGGATGGCTACACCTTC
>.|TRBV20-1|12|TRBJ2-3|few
CRVKGMEDTQYF
TGCAGAGTTAAGGGAATGGAAGATACGCAGTATTTT
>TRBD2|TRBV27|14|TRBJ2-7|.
CASGFPGLAIEQYF
TGTGCCAGCGGATTTCCGGGACTAGCTATCGAGCAGTACTTC
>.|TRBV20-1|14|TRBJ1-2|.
CSAHWDFGRYGYTF
TGCAGTGCGCACTGGGATTTCGGGCGTTATGGCTACACCTTC
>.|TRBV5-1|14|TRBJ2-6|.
CASKRTSGANVLTF
TGCGCCAGCAAACGTACCTCTGGGGCCAACGTCCTGACTTTC
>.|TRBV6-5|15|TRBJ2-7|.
CASSQGPVSSYEQYF
TGTGCCAGCAGCCAAGGGCCGGTAAGCTCCTACGAGCAGTACTTC
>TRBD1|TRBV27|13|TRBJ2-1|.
CASSWTTGGARFF
TGTGCCAGCAGTTGGACCACAGGGGGCGCTCGGTTCTTC
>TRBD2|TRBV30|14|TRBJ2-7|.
CAWSFGKGLGEQYF
TGTGCCTGGAGTTTCGGGAAGGGACTAGGCGAGCAGTACTTC
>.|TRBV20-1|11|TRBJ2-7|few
CSAISPGEQYF
TGCAGTGCTATATCACCGGGCGAGCAGTACTTC
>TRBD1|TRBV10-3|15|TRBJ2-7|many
CAIRDSGPATYEQYF
TGTGCCATCCGGGACAGTGGGCCTGCTACCTACGAGCAGTACTTC
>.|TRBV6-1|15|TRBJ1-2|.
CASTVGRAGAYGYTF
TGTGCCAGCACCGTGGGACGGGCGGGAGCCTATGGCTACACCTTC
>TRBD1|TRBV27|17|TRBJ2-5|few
CASSLYGDRGYQETQYF
TGTGCCAGCAGTTTATATGGGGACAGGGGCTACCAAGAGACCCAGTACTTC
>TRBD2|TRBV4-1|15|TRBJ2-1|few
CASSLSGGPGREQFF
TGCGCCAGCAGCCTCAGCGGGGGTCCCGGTAGGGAGCAGTTCTTC
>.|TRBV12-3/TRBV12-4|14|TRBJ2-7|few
CASSLDGTRYEQYF
TGTGCCAGCAGTTTAGATGGTACCAGGTACGAGCAGTACTTC
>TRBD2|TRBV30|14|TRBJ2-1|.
CAWSVTGGYNEQFF
TGTGCCTGGAGTGTGACGGGGGGCTACAATGAGCAGTTCTTC
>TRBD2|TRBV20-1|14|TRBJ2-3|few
CSAMGLATPDTQYF
TGCAGTGCTATGGGACTAGCAACCCCCGATACGCAGTATTTT
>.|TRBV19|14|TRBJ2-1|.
CATYLATSYNEQFF
TGTGCCACCTACTTGGCGACCTCCTACAATGAGCAGTTCTTC
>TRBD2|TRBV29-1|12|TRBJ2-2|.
CSVGGGGGELFF
TGCAGCGTTGGCGGGGGAGGCGGGGAGCTGTTTTTT
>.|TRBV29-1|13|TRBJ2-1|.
CSVQWGTYNEQFF
TGCAGCGTTCAGTGGGGAACATACAATGAGCAGTTCTTC
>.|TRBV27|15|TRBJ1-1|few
CASSGYWDTNTEAFF
TGTGCCAGCAGTGGGTATTGGGACACGAACACTGAAGCTTTCTTT